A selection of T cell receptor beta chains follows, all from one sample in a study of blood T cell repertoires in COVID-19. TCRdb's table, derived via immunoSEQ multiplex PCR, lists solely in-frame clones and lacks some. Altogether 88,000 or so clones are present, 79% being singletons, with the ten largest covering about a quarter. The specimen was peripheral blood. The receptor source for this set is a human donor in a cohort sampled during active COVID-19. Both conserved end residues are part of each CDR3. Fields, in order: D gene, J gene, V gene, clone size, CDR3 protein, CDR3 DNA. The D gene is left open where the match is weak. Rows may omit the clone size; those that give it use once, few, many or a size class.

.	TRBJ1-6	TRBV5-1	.	CASSFSGGSPLHF	TGCGCCAGCAGCTTTTCGGGGGGTTCACCCCTCCACTTT
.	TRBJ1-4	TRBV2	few	CASSLGQIYATNEKLFF	TGTGCCAGCAGCCTCGGACAGATATATGCAACTAATGAAAAACTGTTTTTT
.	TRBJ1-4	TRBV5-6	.	CASSPWGGTNEKLFF	TGTGCCAGCAGCCCCTGGGGGGGTACTAATGAAAAACTGTTTTTT
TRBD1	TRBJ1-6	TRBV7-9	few	CASSPWDRENSPLHF	TGTGCCAGCAGCCCCTGGGACAGGGAAAATTCACCCCTCCACTTT
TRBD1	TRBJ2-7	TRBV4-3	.	CASSQEMGDRGYEQYF	TGCGCCAGCAGCCAAGAAATGGGGGACAGGGGGTACGAGCAGTACTTC
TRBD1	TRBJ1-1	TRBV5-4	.	CASSLDRGLMNTEAFF	TGTGCCAGCAGCTTGGACAGGGGGCTGATGAACACTGAAGCTTTCTTT
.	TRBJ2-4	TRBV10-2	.	CASKTGGGNIQYF	TGCGCCAGCAAGACTGGTGGGGGGAACATTCAGTACTTC
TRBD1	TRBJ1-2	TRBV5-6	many	CASSADRGLGYTF	TGTGCCAGCAGCGCTGACAGGGGGCTTGGCTACACCTTC
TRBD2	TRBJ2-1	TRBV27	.	CASRVGGYSFFSYNEQFF	TGTGCCAGCAGAGTGGGGGGGTACTCTTTTTTCTCCTACAATGAGCAGTTCTTC
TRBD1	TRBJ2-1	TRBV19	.	CASSKTGRSYNEQFF	TGTGCCAGTAGCAAGACAGGGAGATCCTACAATGAGCAGTTCTTC
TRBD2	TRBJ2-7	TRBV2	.	CASSQNLADEQYF	TGTGCCAGCAGTCAAAACCTAGCGGACGAGCAGTACTTC
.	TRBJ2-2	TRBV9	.	CASSPDPQGNTGELFF	TGTGCCAGCAGCCCTGACCCACAGGGGAACACCGGGGAGCTGTTTTTT
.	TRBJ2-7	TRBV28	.	CASSPGGERYEQYF	TGTGCCAGCAGTCCCGGTGGGGAGCGCTACGAGCAGTACTTC
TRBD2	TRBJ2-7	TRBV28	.	CASSLGTSGSYEQYF	TGTGCCAGCAGCCTCGGGACTAGCGGCTCCTACGAGCAGTACTTC
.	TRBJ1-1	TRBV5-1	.	CASSLAENTEAFF	TGCGCCAGCAGCTTGGCAGAGAACACTGAAGCTTTCTTT
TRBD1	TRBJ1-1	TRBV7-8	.	CASSHQGEATEAFF	TGTGCCAGCAGCCACCAGGGGGAGGCCACTGAAGCTTTCTTT
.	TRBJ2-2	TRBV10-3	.	CATTGTGELFF	TGTGCCACTACAGGTACCGGGGAGCTGTTTTTT
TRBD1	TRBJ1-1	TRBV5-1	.	CASSSDRRDTEAFF	TGCGCCAGCAGCTCGGACAGGCGGGACACTGAAGCTTTCTTT
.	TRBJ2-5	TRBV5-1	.	CASSLDSQETQYF	TGCGCCAGCAGCTTGGACAGCCAAGAGACCCAGTACTTC
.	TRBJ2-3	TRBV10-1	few	CATARESTDTQYF	TGCGCCACCGCACGGGAGAGCACAGATACGCAGTATTTT
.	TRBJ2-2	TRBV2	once	CASSAVTNTGELFF	TGTGCCAGCAGTGCAGTAACGAACACCGGGGAGCTGTTTTTT
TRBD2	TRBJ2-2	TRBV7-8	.	CASSLVRTRPPRELFF	TGTGCCAGCAGCTTAGTCCGGACTAGACCACCCCGGGAGCTGTTTTTT
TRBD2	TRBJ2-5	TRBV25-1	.	CASSEASGQETQYF	TGTGCCAGCAGTGAGGCTAGCGGGCAAGAGACCCAGTACTTC
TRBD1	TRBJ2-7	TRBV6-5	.	CASSYSMGTGSYEQYF	TGTGCCAGCAGTTACTCTATGGGGACAGGGAGCTACGAGCAGTACTTC
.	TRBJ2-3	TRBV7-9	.	CASSPGRTDTQYF	TGTGCCAGCAGCCCGGGTCGAACAGATACGCAGTATTTT
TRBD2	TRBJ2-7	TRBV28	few	CASSFIAGGPGYF	TGTGCCAGCAGTTTTATAGCGGGAGGACCGGGGTACTTC
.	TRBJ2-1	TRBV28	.	CASSLPGGAPYNEQFF	TGTGCCAGCAGTTTACCTGGGGGGGCACCCTACAATGAGCAGTTCTTC
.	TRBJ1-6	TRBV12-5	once	CASGSPRSPLHF	TGTGCTAGTGGTTCCCCTCGTTCACCCCTCCACTTT
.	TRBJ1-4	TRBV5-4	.	CASSLAGGSTNEKLFF	TGTGCCAGCAGCTTGGCGGGCGGGAGTACTAATGAAAAACTGTTTTTT
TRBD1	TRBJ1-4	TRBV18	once	CASSPQTGGYEKLFF	TGTGCCAGCTCACCCCAGACAGGGGGCTACGAAAAACTGTTTTTT
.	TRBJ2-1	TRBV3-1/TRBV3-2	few	CASSQTRYNEQFF	TGTGCCAGCAGCCAAACACGCTACAATGAGCAGTTCTTC
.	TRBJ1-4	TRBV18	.	CASSPTGPVNEKLFF	TGTGCCAGCTCACCCACAGGGCCTGTTAATGAAAAACTGTTTTTT
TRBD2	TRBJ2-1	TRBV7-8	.	CASSLAASGRRYNEQFF	TGTGCCAGCAGCTTAGCGGCTAGCGGGAGGCGCTACAATGAGCAGTTCTTC
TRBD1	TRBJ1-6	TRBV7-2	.	CASRDRGHSPLHF	TGTGCCAGCCGGGACAGGGGACATTCACCCCTCCACTTT
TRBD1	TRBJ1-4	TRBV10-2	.	CASSEGQGAANEKLFF	TGCGCCAGCAGCGAAGGACAGGGGGCAGCTAATGAAAAACTGTTTTTT
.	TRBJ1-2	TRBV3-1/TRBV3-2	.	CASSNLGRTNYGYTF	TGTGCCAGCAGCAACTTGGGGAGAACTAACTATGGCTACACCTTC
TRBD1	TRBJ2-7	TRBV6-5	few	CATSSGTGGKDF	TGTGCCACCTCCTCCGGGACAGGGGGCAAGGACTTC
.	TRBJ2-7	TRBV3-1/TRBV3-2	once	CASSQSGVEQYF	TGTGCCAGCAGCCAAAGCGGAGTCGAGCAGTACTTC
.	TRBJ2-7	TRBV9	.	CASSAMLDGEQYF	TGTGCCAGCAGCGCGATGCTAGATGGCGAGCAGTACTTC
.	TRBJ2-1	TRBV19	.	CASSQQVSGSYNEQFF	TGTGCCAGTAGTCAACAGGTTTCTGGGTCCTACAATGAGCAGTTCTTC
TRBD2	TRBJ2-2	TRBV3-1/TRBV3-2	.	CASSQGLAGNTGELFF	TGTGCCAGCAGCCAAGGACTAGCGGGCAACACCGGGGAGCTGTTTTTT
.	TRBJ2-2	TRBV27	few	CASSYGAANTGELFF	TGTGCCAGCAGTTATGGGGCGGCTAACACCGGGGAGCTGTTTTTT
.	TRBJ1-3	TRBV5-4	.	CASSFGGSWGNTIYF	TGTGCCAGCAGCTTTGGAGGGAGCTGGGGAAACACCATATATTTT
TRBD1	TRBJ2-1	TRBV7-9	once	CASSATGSVNNEQFF	TGTGCCAGCAGCGCGACAGGGAGCGTCAACAATGAGCAGTTCTTC
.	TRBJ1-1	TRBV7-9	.	CASSFIQGGGTEAFF	TGTGCCAGCAGCTTTATCCAGGGAGGAGGGACTGAAGCTTTCTTT
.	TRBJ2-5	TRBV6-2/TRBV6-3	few	CASSNTDRETQYF	TGTGCCAGCAGTAATACCGACAGGGAGACCCAGTACTTC
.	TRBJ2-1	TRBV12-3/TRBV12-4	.	CASSLARTVEQFF	TGTGCCAGCAGTTTAGCACGGACTGTTGAGCAGTTCTTC
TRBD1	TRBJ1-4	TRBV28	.	CASSSGQGVEKLFF	TGTGCCAGCAGTTCGGGACAGGGGGTTGAAAAACTGTTTTTT
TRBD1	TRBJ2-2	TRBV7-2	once	CASSSGTGTGELFF	TGTGCCAGCAGCTCCGGGACAGGGACCGGGGAGCTGTTTTTT
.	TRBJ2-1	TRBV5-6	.	CASSLLTGNNEQFF	TGTGCCAGCAGCTTGCTGACCGGGAACAATGAGCAGTTCTTC
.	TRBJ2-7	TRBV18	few	CASSPWGRDTTYEQYF	TGTGCCAGCTCACCATGGGGACGGGACACCACTTACGAGCAGTACTTC
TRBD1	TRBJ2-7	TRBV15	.	CATSRDFPGQSSYEQYF	TGTGCCACCAGCAGAGACTTTCCGGGACAGAGCTCCTACGAGCAGTACTTC
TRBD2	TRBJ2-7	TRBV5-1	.	CASSARTSGRKVKYF	TGCGCCAGCAGCGCCCGGACTAGCGGGAGGAAGGTGAAGTACTTC
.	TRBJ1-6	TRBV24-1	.	CATSDLDSSYNSPLHF	TGTGCCACCAGTGATTTGGACAGCTCCTATAATTCACCCCTCCACTTT
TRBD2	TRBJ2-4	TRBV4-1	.	CASSQPSGRIAKNIQYF	TGCGCCAGCAGCCAGCCTAGCGGGAGGATAGCCAAAAACATTCAGTACTTC
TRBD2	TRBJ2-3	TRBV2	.	CASSKSGRGADTQYF	TGTGCCAGCAGCAAAAGCGGGAGAGGGGCAGATACGCAGTATTTT
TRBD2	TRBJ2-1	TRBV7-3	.	CASSLILGTSGRGEQFF	TGTGCCAGCAGCTTAATCTTGGGGACTAGCGGGAGGGGCGAGCAGTTCTTC
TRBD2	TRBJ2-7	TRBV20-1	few	CSASGTPSGRAVEQYF	TGCAGTGCTAGTGGAACCCCTAGCGGGAGGGCCGTAGAGCAGTACTTC
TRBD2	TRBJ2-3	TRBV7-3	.	CASSPSSGSTDTQYF	TGTGCCAGCAGCCCATCTAGCGGGAGCACAGATACGCAGTATTTT
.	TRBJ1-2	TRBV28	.	CASRPGDYGGYTF	TGTGCCAGCAGACCCGGGGACTATGGTGGCTACACCTTC